This T cell receptor beta chain was sequenced during a study of shared clonotypes between healthy human individuals. As for the study in general: A couple of female and a few male donors aged 18 to 49 were enrolled.

An assay was performed, and its level was deep. Investigators spread the genomic DNA of each subset evenly over several immunoSEQ plates. Method: immunoSEQ multiplex PCR; TCRdb's copy keeps in-frame clones and lacks some. Altogether some 480,000 clones are present, roughly 78% being singletons, with the ten largest covering approximately 12%. From germline, CDR1 is SGHAT and CDR2 FQDESV (reference sequence). V was cut by 0 bases and J by 0 bases, with 8 bases left in between. The CDR3 is 15 residues long. This receptor was obtained from a woman aged 40 to 49 in good health. Some clones in this sample may be carry-over from other donors' samples. The material sequenced was PBMCs. This sequence joins TRBV11-1 and TRBJ1-1; D not certain. In DNA, the CDR3 is TGTGCCAGCAGCTTAGCGGTGGCGGTGAACACTGAAGCTTTCTTT. Translation gives CASSLAVAVNTEAFF.